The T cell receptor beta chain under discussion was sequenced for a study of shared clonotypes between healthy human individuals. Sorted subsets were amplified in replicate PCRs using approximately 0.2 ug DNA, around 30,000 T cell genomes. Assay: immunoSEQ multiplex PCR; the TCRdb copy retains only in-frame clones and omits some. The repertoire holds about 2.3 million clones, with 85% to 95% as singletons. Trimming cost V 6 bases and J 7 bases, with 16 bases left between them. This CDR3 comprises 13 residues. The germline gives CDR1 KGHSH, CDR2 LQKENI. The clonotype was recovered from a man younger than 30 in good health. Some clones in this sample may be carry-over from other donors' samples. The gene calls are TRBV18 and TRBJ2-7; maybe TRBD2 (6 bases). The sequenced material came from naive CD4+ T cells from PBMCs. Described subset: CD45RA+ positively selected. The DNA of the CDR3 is TGTGCCAGCTCTGGACTAAGCTCGTGGGAGCAGTACTTC. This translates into CASSGLSSWEQYF.